A selection of T cell receptor beta chains follows, all from one sample in a study of T cells in Graves' hyperthyroidism and ophthalmopathy. TCRdb recomputed calls from the multiplex PCR reads with MiXCR, one row per CDR3 protein. Of hundreds of thousands of distinct CDR3 sequences listed, about 14% are singletons. The sample was blood. These receptors were taken from a woman aged 45-65 years with Graves' ophthalmopathy. The CDR3 runs from the conserved cysteine through the conserved F or W. A D gene is named only where the DNA matches it firmly. Only some rows state a clone size, as once, few, many or a class for expanded clones.

TRBV9,-,TRBD1,TRBJ1-6,TGTGCCAGCAGCGGGACAGGGGGCAACTCACCCCTCCACTTT,CASSGTGGNSPLHF
TRBV9,few,TRBD2,TRBJ2-7,TGTGCCAGCAGCGTGTCCGGGACTAGCAGCTACGAGCAGTACTTC,CASSVSGTSSYEQYF
TRBV7-8,many,-,TRBJ2-1,TGTGCCAGCAGTGTCCTGTGGGAGGAGGATGGGAATGAGCAGTTCTTC,CASSVLWEEDGNEQFF
TRBV6-2/TRBV6-3,-,-,TRBJ2-1,TGTGCCAGCAGTGGGACGGGACCGAAGCCCATGCCCAACTACAATGAGCAGTTCTTC,CASSGTGPKPMPNYNEQFF
TRBV20-1,-,-,TRBJ2-2,TGCAGTGCTAGAGAAGTAAACACCGGGGAGCTGTTTTTT,CSAREVNTGELFF
TRBV5-1,-,-,TRBJ2-5,TGCGCCAGCAGCTTATCAGGCCCGGTAGAGACCCAGTACTTC,CASSLSGPVETQYF
TRBV18,many,-,TRBJ2-3,TGTGCCAGCTCACCAGGTCAGCTCACAGATACGCAGTATTTT,CASSPGQLTDTQYF
TRBV20-1,many,TRBD2,TRBJ2-1,TGCAGTGCTAGAGAGAGGACTAGCGGGAGGGCCAGGGACAATGAGCAGTTCTTC,CSARERTSGRARDNEQFF
TRBV28,many,-,TRBJ2-5,TGTGCCAGCACACAAGGGGGGACCCAGTACTTC,CASTQGGTQYF
TRBV7-9,many,-,TRBJ2-2,TGTGCCAGCAGCGCCCTGGGGGGTACCGGGGAGCTGTTTTTT,CASSALGGTGELFF
TRBV6-1,many,TRBD1,TRBJ1-2,TGTGCCAGCAGGACAGGGCAGGGCTATGGCTACACCTTC,CASRTGQGYGYTF
TRBV5-6,few,TRBD2,TRBJ2-1,TGTGCCAGCAGCTTCACAACTAGCGGGAGGGGCAATGAGCAGTTCTTC,CASSFTTSGRGNEQFF
TRBV20-1,many,-,TRBJ1-1,TGCAGTGCTAGAGTATCCGGATTGAACACTGAAGCTTTCTTT,CSARVSGLNTEAFF
TRBV28,many,TRBD1,TRBJ1-5,TGTGCCAGCCGCCAGCAGGGGGAGGGCAATCAGCCCCAGCATTTT,CASRQQGEGNQPQHF
TRBV13,-,TRBD1,TRBJ1-1,TGTGCCAGCAGCTTAGAGTCCGCCACAGGGGCTACTGAAGCTTTCTTT,CASSLESATGATEAFF
TRBV6-1,many,-,TRBJ2-1,TGTGCCAGCAGTGAAGCTCCCCCAAATAATGAGCAGTTCTTC,CASSEAPPNNEQFF
TRBV7-2,many,-,TRBJ2-1,TGTGCCAGCAGCAGACTCGGGTCCTACAATGAGCAGTTCTTC,CASSRLGSYNEQFF
TRBV27,-,-,TRBJ2-5,TGTGCCAGCAGTTTTAGCCCCCAAGAGACCCAGTACTTC,CASSFSPQETQYF
TRBV20-1,few,-,TRBJ1-1,TGCAGTGCTACAAGACAGGCACCACGAAGCACTGAAGCTTTCTTT,CSATRQAPRSTEAFF
TRBV19,-,-,TRBJ2-5,TGTGCCAGTAGTGATTGGGGCGCAGAGACCCAGTACTTC,CASSDWGAETQYF
TRBV28,few,TRBD1,TRBJ2-1,TGTGCCAGCAGAACACAGGGGGTTTCCTACAATGAGCAGTTCTTC,CASRTQGVSYNEQFF
TRBV20-1,many,TRBD2,TRBJ2-1,TGCAGTGCTACGGATACTAGCGGGCTCTACAATGAGCAGTTCTTC,CSATDTSGLYNEQFF
TRBV19,-,TRBD1,TRBJ2-3,TGTGCCAGTAGATTACAGGGGACCACAGATACGCAGTATTTT,CASRLQGTTDTQYF
TRBV6-4,-,-,TRBJ2-2,TGTGCCAGCAGTGACTCCCCAGGTTCCGGGGAGCTGTTTTTT,CASSDSPGSGELFF
TRBV5-1,few,TRBD1,TRBJ2-1,TGTGCCAGCAGCTCCCAAACAGGGGGACAGGACAATGAGCAGTTCTTC,CASSSQTGGQDNEQFF
TRBV27,-,TRBD1,TRBJ1-6,TGTGCCAGCAGTCTACAGGGGTTGCGTAATAATTCACCCCTCCACTTT,CASSLQGLRNNSPLHF
TRBV7-8,many,TRBD2,TRBJ2-1,TGTGCCAGCAGCCTAAAGGGACTAGACTACAATGAGCAGTTCTTC,CASSLKGLDYNEQFF
TRBV3-2,many,-,TRBJ2-1,TGTGCCAGCAGCCAAGAAGGTAGCGGGAGGGCCGACGAGCAGTTCTTC,CASSQEGSGRADEQFF
TRBV20-1,few,TRBD1,TRBJ1-6,TGCAGTGCTAGAGATCGGGGACAGGGGAATTCACCCCTCCACTTT,CSARDRGQGNSPLHF
TRBV20-1,many,TRBD2,TRBJ2-5,TGCAGTGCAACCGATAACCTAGCGGGAGGAGAGACCCAGTACTTC,CSATDNLAGGETQYF
TRBV7-8,many,-,TRBJ1-2,TGTGCCAGCAGCTTAGAGGCTGACAGAAACTATGGCTACACCTTC,CASSLEADRNYGYTF
TRBV27,few,-,TRBJ2-1,TGTGCCAGCAGTCGCGGACAATTAGGGAGATCAAATGAGCAGTTCTTC,CASSRGQLGRSNEQFF